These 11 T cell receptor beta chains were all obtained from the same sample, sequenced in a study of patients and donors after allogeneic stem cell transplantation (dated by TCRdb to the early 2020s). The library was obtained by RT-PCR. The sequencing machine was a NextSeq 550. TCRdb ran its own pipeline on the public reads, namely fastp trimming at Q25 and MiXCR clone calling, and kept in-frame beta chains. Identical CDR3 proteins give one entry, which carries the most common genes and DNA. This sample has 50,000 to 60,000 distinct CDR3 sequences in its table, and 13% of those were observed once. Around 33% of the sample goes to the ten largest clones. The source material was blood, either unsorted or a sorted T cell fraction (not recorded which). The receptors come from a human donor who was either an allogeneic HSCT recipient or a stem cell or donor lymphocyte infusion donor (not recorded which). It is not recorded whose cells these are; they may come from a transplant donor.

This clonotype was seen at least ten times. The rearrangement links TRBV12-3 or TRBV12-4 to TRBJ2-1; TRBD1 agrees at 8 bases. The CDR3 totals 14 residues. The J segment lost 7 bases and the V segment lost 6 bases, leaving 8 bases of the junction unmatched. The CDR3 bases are TGTGCCAGCAGCCCCGGACAGGGATGGAATGAGCAGTTCTTC. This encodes CASSPGQGWNEQFF.

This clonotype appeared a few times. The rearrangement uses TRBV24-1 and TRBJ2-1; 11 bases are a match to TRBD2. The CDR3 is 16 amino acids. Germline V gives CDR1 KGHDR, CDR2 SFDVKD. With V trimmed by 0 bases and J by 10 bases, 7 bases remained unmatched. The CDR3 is CATSDLELAGATEQFF. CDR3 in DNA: TGTGCCACCAGTGATTTGGAACTAGCGGGAGCAACGGAGCAGTTCTTC.

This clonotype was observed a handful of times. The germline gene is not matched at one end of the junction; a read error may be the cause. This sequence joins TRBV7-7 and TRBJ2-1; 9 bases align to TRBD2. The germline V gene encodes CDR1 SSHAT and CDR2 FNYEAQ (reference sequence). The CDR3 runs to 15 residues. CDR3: CASSPQTSGVDEQFF. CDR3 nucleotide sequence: TGTGCTAGCAGCCCCCAGACTAGCGGAGTTGATGAGCAGTTCTTC.

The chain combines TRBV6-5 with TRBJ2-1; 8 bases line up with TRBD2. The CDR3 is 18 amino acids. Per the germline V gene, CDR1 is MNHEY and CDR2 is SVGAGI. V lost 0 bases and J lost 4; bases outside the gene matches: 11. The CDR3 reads CASSYSYARIAGYNEQFF. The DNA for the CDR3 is TGTGCCAGCAGTTACTCTTACGCAAGGATAGCGGGGTACAATGAGCAGTTCTTC.

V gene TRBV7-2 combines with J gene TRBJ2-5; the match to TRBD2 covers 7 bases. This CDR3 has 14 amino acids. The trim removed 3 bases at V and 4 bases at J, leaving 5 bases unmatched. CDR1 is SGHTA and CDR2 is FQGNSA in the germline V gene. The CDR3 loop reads CASSFGGSRETQYF. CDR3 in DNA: TGTGCCAGCAGCTTTGGCGGGAGTCGAGAGACCCAGTACTTC.

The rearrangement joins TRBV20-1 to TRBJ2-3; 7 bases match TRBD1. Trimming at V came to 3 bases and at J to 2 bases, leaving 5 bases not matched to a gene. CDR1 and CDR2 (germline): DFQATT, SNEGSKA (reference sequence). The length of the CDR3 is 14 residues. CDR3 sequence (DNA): TGCAGTGCTAGTAAGGGGGCTATCACAGATACGCAGTATTTT. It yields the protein CSASKGAITDTQYF.

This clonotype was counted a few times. CDR3 residues: CASSYSAGVSETQYF. The DNA for the CDR3 is TGTGCCAGCAGTTACTCCGCGGGAGTAAGTGAGACCCAGTACTTC. The V and J genes are TRBV6-5 and TRBJ2-5; 7 bases fit TRBD2. The CDR3 runs 15 residues. From germline, CDR1 is MNHEY and CDR2 SVGAGI. Unmatched junction bases numbered 6, after V lost 0 bases and J lost 5 bases.

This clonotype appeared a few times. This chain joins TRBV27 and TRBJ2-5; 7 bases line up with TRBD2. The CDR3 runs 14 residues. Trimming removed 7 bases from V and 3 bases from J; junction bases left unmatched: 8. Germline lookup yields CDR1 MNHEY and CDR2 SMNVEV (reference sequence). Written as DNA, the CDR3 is TGTGCCAGCAACCCTAGGGGAGGGGAAGAGACCCAGTACTTC. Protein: CASNPRGGEETQYF.

CDR3 DNA sequence: TGTGCCAGCAGCTTAGGGGACAGGGTCCCCGAGCAGTACTTC. Translation: CASSLGDRVPEQYF. The chain carries TRBV13 and TRBJ2-7; 8 nucleotides agree with TRBD1. Germline V gene data show CDR1 as PRHDT and CDR2 as FYEKMQ (reference sequence). There are 14 residues in the CDR3. Trimming cost V 0 bases and J 6 bases; bases outside gene matches: 4.

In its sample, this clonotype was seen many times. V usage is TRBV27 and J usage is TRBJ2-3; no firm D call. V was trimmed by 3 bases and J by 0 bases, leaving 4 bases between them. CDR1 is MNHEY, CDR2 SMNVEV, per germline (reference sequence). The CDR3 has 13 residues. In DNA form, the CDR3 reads TGTGCCAGCAGTTTGGGGAGCACAGATACGCAGTATTTT. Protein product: CASSLGSTDTQYF.

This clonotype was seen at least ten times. CDR3 sequence reads: CASSEYKSPGTEAFF. In nucleotides, the CDR3 is TGTGCCAGCAGTGAATATAAATCCCCGGGCACTGAAGCTTTCTTT. The genes are TRBV25-1 and TRBJ1-1; D call uncertain. The V end was cut by 0 bases, the J end by 4 bases, with 12 bases between. The CDR3 runs to 15 residues. From germline, CDR1 is MGHDK and CDR2 SYGVNS.